This TCR beta chain came from a study of cytomegalovirus exposure and HLA in healthy donors. Study-wide findings and caveats: In a later analysis, common viral pathogens appeared linked to several of the most significant clusters.

In regard to this clone: The antigen is undetermined.

PCR used 60 Vbeta primers and 13 Jbeta primers. Data came from immunoSEQ multiplex PCR; TCRdb stores just in-frame clones and leaves some out. The sample has about 44,000 clones. Specimen: PBMCs. This clonotype was sampled from a male donor in good health and CMV-seronegative.

CDR3 nucleotides: TGTGCCAGTAGTCAAGAGAAACCAGATACGCAGTATTTT. Its translation: CASSQEKPDTQYF. The chain couples TRBV19 to TRBJ2-3, with D unclear. V was cut by 5 bases and J by 4 bases, with 10 bases left in between. The CDR3 is 13 residues long. The germline V gene has CDR1 LNHDA and CDR2 SQIVND (reference sequence).